This entry describes one TCR beta chain. What it binds is not known. The sample is drawn from a study of naive CD8 T cells in extremely preterm neonates. Findings and caveats of the study: CDR3 nucleotide sharing was over 2.5% in preterm, 0.4% term, about 0.028% children, about 0.01% adults. Preterm CDR3s were shorter than older groups', with fewer N additions and less trimming.

This CDR3 contains 17 residues. Germline V CDR1 and CDR2: MGHRA, YSYEKL. The V and J ends lost 3 bases and 3 bases, in that order; junction bases with no gene match: 13. Repertoires were generated with immunoSEQ multiplex PCR, while TCRdb's copy carries only in-frame clones and drops some. In the table there are tens of thousands of clones, approximately 88% of which are singletons. Preterm samples came from extremely preterm deliveries at roughly 21-27 weeks. The V call is TRBV4-1, the J call TRBJ2-7, with 8 bases aligning to TRBD2. This clonotype was obtained from a boy who was born preterm. Material for sequencing was naive CD8+ T cells from cord blood. The CDR3 sequence is CASSQTTPGTRNYEQYF. CDR3 nucleotides: TGCGCCAGCAGCCAGACCACCCCCGGGACTAGGAACTACGAGCAGTACTTC.